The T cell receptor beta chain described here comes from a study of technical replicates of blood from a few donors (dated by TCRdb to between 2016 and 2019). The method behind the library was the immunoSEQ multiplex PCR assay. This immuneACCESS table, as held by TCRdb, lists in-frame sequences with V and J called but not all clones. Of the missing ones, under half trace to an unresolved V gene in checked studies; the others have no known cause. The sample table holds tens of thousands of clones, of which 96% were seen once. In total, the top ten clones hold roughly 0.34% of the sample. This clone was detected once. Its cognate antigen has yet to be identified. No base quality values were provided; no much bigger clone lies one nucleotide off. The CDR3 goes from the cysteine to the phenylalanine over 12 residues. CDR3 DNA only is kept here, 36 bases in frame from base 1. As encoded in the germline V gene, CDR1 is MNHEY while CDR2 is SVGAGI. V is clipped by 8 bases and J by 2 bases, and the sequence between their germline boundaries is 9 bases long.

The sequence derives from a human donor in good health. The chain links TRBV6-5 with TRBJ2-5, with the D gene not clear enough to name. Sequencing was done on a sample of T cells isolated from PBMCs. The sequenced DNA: TGTGCCAGCGGTGGCGGACAAGAGACCCAGTACTTC. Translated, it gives CASGGGQETQYF.